This is a list of T cell receptor beta chains from one sample in a study of cytomegalovirus exposure and HLA in healthy donors. The table came from immunoSEQ multiplex PCR; TCRdb's copy has only in-frame clones and leaves some out. The listing contains 53,000 or so clones. Material for sequencing was PBMCs. The source is a male donor in good health and CMV-seropositive. Both conserved end residues are part of each CDR3. D genes are given only for firm matches.

CDR3	DNA	D	V	J
CASSLGGMGLRADTQYF	TGTGCCAGCAGTTTGGGTGGTATGGGACTACGGGCAGATACGCAGTATTTT	TRBD2	TRBV27	TRBJ2-3
CASSYSGGRSEKLFF	TGTGCCAGCAGTTACTCGGGGGGAAGGAGTGAAAAACTGTTTTTT	.	TRBV6-5	TRBJ1-4
CASSFRGLTDTQYF	TGTGCCAGCAGTTTTAGGGGCCTCACAGATACGCAGTATTTT	.	TRBV28	TRBJ2-3
CASSYSIVGGPAFF	TGTGCCAGCAGTTACTCGATTGTAGGCGGTCCAGCTTTCTTT	.	TRBV6-6	TRBJ1-1
CASSQAYVGGNEDTQYF	TGCGCCAGCAGCCAGGCCTACGTCGGGGGGAATGAGGATACGCAGTATTTT	TRBD2	TRBV4-3	TRBJ2-3
CAWLTGVNYGYTF	TGTGCCTGGCTAACGGGGGTAAACTATGGCTACACCTTC	.	TRBV30	TRBJ1-2
CASSPERGGDTQYF	TGTGCCAGCTCACCGGAGCGGGGGGGAGATACGCAGTATTTT	TRBD2	TRBV18	TRBJ2-3
CASTYGLSGSYGYTF	TGTGCCAGCACCTATGGGCTATCCGGCAGCTATGGCTACACCTTC	.	TRBV6-1	TRBJ1-2
CASSQDTFAGYGYTF	TGCGCCAGCAGCCAAGATACCTTTGCGGGCTATGGCTACACCTTC	.	TRBV4-3	TRBJ1-2
CASSQQGQSKTYEQYF	TGCGCCAGCAGCCAACAGGGACAGAGCAAGACCTACGAGCAGTACTTC	TRBD1	TRBV4-1	TRBJ2-7
CASSLGQGAAYEQYF	TGTGCCAGCTCACTCGGACAGGGTGCTGCCTACGAGCAGTACTTC	TRBD1	TRBV18	TRBJ2-7
CASSQAGTGAYEQYF	TGCGCCAGCAGCCAGGCCGGGACAGGGGCCTACGAGCAGTACTTC	TRBD1	TRBV4-1	TRBJ2-7
CASRARTSGGSDEQFF	TGTGCCAGCAGGGCTCGGACTAGCGGGGGGTCGGATGAGCAGTTCTTC	TRBD2	TRBV2	TRBJ2-1
CASSPGGGRYGYTF	TGCGCCAGCTCCCCGGGTGGAGGGCGTTATGGCTACACCTTC	.	TRBV5-1	TRBJ1-2
CASSHYWDISYEQYF	TGCGCCAGCAGCCATTACTGGGACATCTCCTACGAGCAGTACTTC	.	TRBV4-3	TRBJ2-7
CASSSRDYSPLHF	TGTGCCAGCAGTTCCAGGGATTATTCACCCCTCCACTTT	.	TRBV27	TRBJ1-6
CASSDPDRGEQYF	TGCGCCAGCAGTGACCCGGACAGGGGCGAGCAGTACTTC	TRBD1	TRBV10-1	TRBJ2-7
CSVGRGGRLNTEAFF	TGCAGCGTTGGGCGCGGGGGGAGGTTGAACACTGAAGCTTTCTTT	.	TRBV29-1	TRBJ1-1
CASSPSGPSGLTF	TGTGCCAGCTCACCATCGGGACCTAGCGGTCTGACTTTC	TRBD2	TRBV18	TRBJ2-6
CASSLIGVGADTQYF	TGTGCCAGCAGCTTAATCGGGGTGGGGGCCGATACGCAGTATTTT	.	TRBV7-2	TRBJ2-3
CASSPEFASEKLFF	TGTGCCAGCAGCCCAGAATTCGCTTCTGAAAAACTGTTTTTT	.	TRBV7-7	TRBJ1-4
CASSLNVIDTEAFF	TGTGCCAGCAGCCTTAATGTAATTGACACTGAAGCTTTCTTT	.	TRBV4-2	TRBJ1-1
CSGSGGDYEQYF	TGCAGCGGATCCGGGGGGGACTACGAGCAGTACTTC	TRBD2	TRBV29-1	TRBJ2-7
CASSLRLRETQYF	TGTGCCAGCAGCTTACGGTTGCGGGAGACCCAGTACTTC	.	TRBV7-6	TRBJ2-5
CASASARGSVYEQYF	TGTGCCAGCGCTTCGGCTCGGGGGTCTGTCTACGAGCAGTACTTC	.	TRBV7-9	TRBJ2-7
CASSQRLAGGKETQYF	TGTGCCAGCAGCCAACGACTAGCGGGGGGGAAAGAGACCCAGTACTTC	TRBD2	TRBV7-2	TRBJ2-5
CASSQSGGPSSYNEQFF	TGTGCCAGCAGCCAAAGCGGGGGCCCGAGCTCCTACAATGAGCAGTTCTTC	TRBD2	TRBV4-2	TRBJ2-1
CASSLETGGTEAFF	TGTGCCAGCAGCTTGGAGACAGGGGGCACTGAAGCTTTCTTT	TRBD1	TRBV5-4	TRBJ1-1
CASRQPGRYTEAFF	TGTGCCAGCAGACAACCGGGGAGGTACACTGAAGCTTTCTTT	.	TRBV6-5	TRBJ1-1
CASSLVVGANTEAFF	TGCGCCAGCAGCTTGGTGGTGGGGGCGAACACTGAAGCTTTCTTT	.	TRBV5-1	TRBJ1-1
CASSFGPGQGQETQYF	TGTGCCAGCAGTTTTGGCCCGGGACAGGGGCAAGAGACCCAGTACTTC	TRBD1	TRBV27	TRBJ2-5
CASSLRKLAGGHRDTQYF	TGTGCCAGCAGCTTGAGGAAACTAGCGGGGGGGCATAGAGATACGCAGTATTTT	TRBD2	TRBV5-6	TRBJ2-3
CASSPRGSYGYTF	TGTGCCAGTAGCCCCCGGGGGAGCTATGGCTACACCTTC	.	TRBV19	TRBJ1-2
CASSFQEAGEQFF	TGTGCCAGCAGCTTTCAGGAAGCTGGTGAGCAGTTCTTC	.	TRBV7-6	TRBJ2-1
CASSSGTDGNEKLFF	TGTGCCAGCAGCTCGGGGACAGACGGTAATGAAAAACTGTTTTTT	TRBD1	TRBV5-4	TRBJ1-4
CAILQGTYVTF	TGTGCCATCTTACAGGGAACCTATGTAACCTTC	.	TRBV10-3	TRBJ1-2
CASSPGGGAKNIQYF	TGTGCCAGCAGCCCGGGGGGAGGGGCCAAAAACATTCAGTACTTC	TRBD2	TRBV7-8	TRBJ2-4
CASSLGTGSGDTQYF	TGCGCCAGCAGCTTGGGAACGGGTTCGGGAGATACGCAGTATTTT	.	TRBV5-1	TRBJ2-3
CAPRCSGGSLAKNIQYF	TGTGCCCCTCGGTGTAGCGGGGGGTCACTAGCCAAAAACATTCAGTACTTC	TRBD2	TRBV10-3	TRBJ2-4
CASSLGPTGNTIYF	TGTGCCAGCAGCTTAGGTCCTACTGGAAACACCATATATTTT	.	TRBV7-2	TRBJ1-3
CASSHGSPGQGTGGYTF	TGCGCCAGCAGCCATGGATCCCCGGGACAGGGAACAGGCGGCTACACCTTC	TRBD1	TRBV4-3	TRBJ1-2
CASSSLVTSSYEQYF	TGTGCCAGCAGCTCCCTTGTTACGAGCTCCTACGAGCAGTACTTC	.	TRBV7-9	TRBJ2-7
CASSSGGSRSPLHF	TGTGCCAGCAGCTCCGGGGGGTCAAGATCACCCCTCCACTTT	.	TRBV6-5	TRBJ1-6
CASSLQGTQETQYF	TGTGCCAGCAGCTTACAGGGGACCCAAGAGACCCAGTACTTC	.	TRBV7-9	TRBJ2-5
CASSQETGQGPRGPEAFF	TGCGCCAGCAGCCAAGAAACGGGACAGGGGCCCAGGGGCCCTGAAGCTTTCTTT	TRBD1	TRBV4-1	TRBJ1-1
CASSVITGGGTDTQYF	TGTGCCAGCAGCGTAATAACAGGGGGTGGCACAGATACGCAGTATTTT	TRBD1	TRBV9	TRBJ2-3
CASIVTGGTEAFF	TGTGCCAGCATTGTTACAGGGGGCACTGAAGCTTTCTTT	TRBD1	TRBV27	TRBJ1-1
CASSVNRDGTDTQYF	TGTGCCAGCAGCGTAAACAGGGATGGCACAGATACGCAGTATTTT	.	TRBV7-9	TRBJ2-3
CASSQDWEDEKLFF	TGCGCCAGCAGCCAAGACTGGGAGGATGAAAAACTGTTTTTT	.	TRBV4-3	TRBJ1-4
CATSTRGGAPLHF	TGTGCCACCAGCACCAGGGGAGGGGCACCCCTCCACTTT	.	TRBV15	TRBJ1-6
CASSQDRGGTEAFF	TGTGCCAGCAGCCAAGATCGTGGAGGGACTGAAGCTTTCTTT	.	TRBV4-2	TRBJ1-1
CASRETGTGYTF	TGTGCCAGCAGAGAGACAGGGACGGGCTACACCTTC	TRBD1	TRBV6-5	TRBJ1-2
CASSLYAVDTQYF	TGTGCCAGCAGCTTATATGCGGTAGATACGCAGTATTTT	.	TRBV7-2	TRBJ2-3
CASSGAGAAGELFF	TGTGCCAGCAGTGGGGCAGGGGCCGCCGGGGAGCTGTTTTTT	.	TRBV9	TRBJ2-2
CASSPGGSYEQYF	TGTGCCAGCAGCCCGGGGGGCTCCTACGAGCAGTACTTC	TRBD2	TRBV27	TRBJ2-7
CASRGTGGGSTEAFF	TGTGCCAGCAGGGGGACAGGGGGGGGGAGCACTGAAGCTTTCTTT	TRBD1	TRBV6-5	TRBJ1-1
CASSLAQAGLQFF	TGTGCCAGCAGCTTAGCCCAAGCGGGCTTGCAGTTCTTC	.	TRBV7-2	TRBJ2-1